Shown below are 3 T cell receptor beta chains from a single sample sequenced in a study of blood T cell repertoires in COVID-19. TCRdb's table, derived via immunoSEQ multiplex PCR, lists solely in-frame clones and lacks some. The sample consists of 350,000 to 550,000 clones, roughly nine tenths of them appearing once. Material: PBMCs or T cells enriched from blood (not recorded which). These receptors were collected from a man aged 25 to 40 who had recovered from COVID-19.

This clone appeared a few times. CDR3 nucleotide sequence: TGTGCCAGCAGCTCCTCCGGGAGCTATGGCTACACCTTC. It codes for CASSSSGSYGYTF. The rearrangement uses TRBV5-6 and TRBJ1-2, with D unresolved. V shed 3 bases and J shed 4 bases, with 10 bases lying between them. CDR1 SGHDT and CDR2 YYEEEE come from the germline V gene. The CDR3 spans 13 residues.

The chain links TRBV9 to TRBJ2-1; 15 bases match TRBD2. CDR1 and CDR2 from the germline V gene are SGDLS and YYNGEE. V shed 0 bases, J shed 6 bases, and the junction held 4 bases outside the gene matches. The CDR3 covers 17 residues. The DNA of the CDR3 is TGTGCCAGCAGCGTAGGGACTAGCGGGAGGGCCCCCAATGAGCAGTTCTTC. This translates into CASSVGTSGRAPNEQFF.

The gene calls are TRBV9 and TRBJ1-3; 8 bases align to TRBD1. J gave up 0 bases and V 3 bases, and 8 bases lay outside the gene matches. CDR1 and CDR2 (germline): SGDLS, YYNGEE. The CDR3 spans 17 residues. The CDR3 coding sequence is TGTGCCAGCAGCGAGAGGACAGGGACCTCCTCTGGAAACACCATATATTTT. Its translation: CASSERTGTSSGNTIYF.